Listed below are T cell receptor beta chains from one sample, sequenced in a study of blood T cell repertoires in COVID-19. The repertoire was sequenced with immunoSEQ multiplex PCR; TCRdb's copy has only in-frame clones and lacks some. The sample has around 75,000 clones; around 91% are singletons. The sample comprised peripheral blood. The receptors derive from a man aged 50 to 60 with acute or convalescent COVID-19. The CDR3 runs from the conserved cysteine through the conserved F or W. The D gene is left open where the match is weak. Clone sizes are given selectively: once, few, many, or a class where the clone is expanded.

V gene	clone size	D gene	J gene	CDR3 DNA	CDR3 protein
TRBV7-2	.	TRBD2	TRBJ2-7	TGTGCCAGCAGACCTACTAGCGGGATATACGAGCAGTACTTC	CASRPTSGIYEQYF
TRBV12-2	.	.	TRBJ1-1	TGTGCAAGTCGCTTAGACAGGGGGACTGAAGCTTTCTTT	CASRLDRGTEAFF
TRBV5-1	.	.	TRBJ1-1	TGCGCCAGCGGCCCCGGGGCGGGGGACACTGAAGCTTTCTTT	CASGPGAGDTEAFF
TRBV6-5	once	TRBD1	TRBJ2-7	TGTGCCAGCAGTTACAGGGGGACAGGGACCTACGAGCAGTACTTC	CASSYRGTGTYEQYF
TRBV2	.	TRBD2	TRBJ2-3	TGTGCCAGCAGTGAAGGCCTAGCGGGTGGGGTGGCTACGCAGTATTTT	CASSEGLAGGVATQYF
TRBV5-8	.	TRBD1	TRBJ2-5	TGTGCCAGCAGCTCGGGACAGGGGAATAGACAAGAGACCCAGTACTTC	CASSSGQGNRQETQYF
TRBV27	.	.	TRBJ1-5	TGTGCCAGCAGTTGGGCCATCAATCAGCCCCAGCATTTT	CASSWAINQPQHF
TRBV19	few	.	TRBJ1-4	TGTGCCAGTAGTATAGGACAGACAACTAATGAAAAACTGTTTTTT	CASSIGQTTNEKLFF
TRBV19	.	TRBD2	TRBJ2-2	TGTGCCAGTAGTATAAGGCGAGCGGGAAGTTCGCCCGGGGAGCTGTTTTTT	CASSIRRAGSSPGELFF
TRBV7-7	.	.	TRBJ2-2	TGTGCCAGCAGCTTAGTGCTTGGCTGCCCCGGGGAGCTGTTTTTT	CASSLVLGCPGELFF
TRBV19	.	.	TRBJ2-2	TGTGCCAGTAGTATTACGGTCACCGGGGAGCTGTTTTTT	CASSITVTGELFF
TRBV29-1	once	.	TRBJ2-6	TGCAGCGTCCACTGGTCTGGGGCCAACGTCCTGACTTTC	CSVHWSGANVLTF
TRBV10-2	.	TRBD1	TRBJ1-2	TGCGCCAGCAGTGAGTCCGGGACAGGGACCCATGGCTACACCTTC	CASSESGTGTHGYTF
TRBV7-8	.	TRBD2	TRBJ2-1	TGTGCCAGCAGCTTAGGGCTAGCGGGAGGGCGCAATGAGCAGTTCTTC	CASSLGLAGGRNEQFF
TRBV5-6	.	TRBD1	TRBJ2-6	TGTGCCAGCAGCTCACGGGACAGGGGGCCTCCCGGGGCCAACGTCCTGACTTTC	CASSSRDRGPPGANVLTF
TRBV3-1/TRBV3-2	.	.	TRBJ2-7	TGTGCCAGCATCTCCCAGGGGAGCGTCATTGCCTACGAGCAGTACTTC	CASISQGSVIAYEQYF
TRBV18	.	TRBD1	TRBJ2-5	TGTGCCAGCTCACCTTCGGGACAGGGGTCTTCTACCCAGTACTTC	CASSPSGQGSSTQYF
TRBV11-2	once	.	TRBJ1-5	TGTGCCAGCAGCTTAGCGGGTAATCAGCCCCAGCATTTT	CASSLAGNQPQHF
TRBV28	.	TRBD1	TRBJ1-6	TGTGCCAGCAGTTTAGGGACAGGGGCATCACCCCTCCACTTT	CASSLGTGASPLHF
TRBV11-3	.	TRBD2	TRBJ2-5	TGTGCCAGCAGCTTAGGGACTAGCGGCACGGAAGAGACCCAGTACTTC	CASSLGTSGTEETQYF
TRBV7-2	.	.	TRBJ1-2	TGTGCCAGCAGCTTAGTGGTAGTACAAGCAGGGATCACCTTC	CASSLVVVQAGITF
TRBV6-5	.	.	TRBJ1-2	TGTGCCAGCAGTACAGGACCTCGGAGCTATGGCTACACCTTC	CASSTGPRSYGYTF
TRBV24-1	.	.	TRBJ1-5	TGTGCCACCAGTGACAAACCGGGACTCCGGGGGAACAATCAGCCCCAGCATTTT	CATSDKPGLRGNNQPQHF
TRBV24-1	.	TRBD1	TRBJ2-1	TGTGCCACCAGCGGAGACAGGGGGCCCTACAATGAGCAGTTCTTC	CATSGDRGPYNEQFF
TRBV4-1	.	.	TRBJ1-2	TGCGCCAGCAGCCAAGTACCTGGGGAGGGGAGCTATGGCTACACCTTC	CASSQVPGEGSYGYTF
TRBV5-5	.	TRBD1	TRBJ1-1	TGTGCCAGCAGTTACCGGGACAGGGGAAGAGGAAAGACTGAAGCTTTCTTT	CASSYRDRGRGKTEAFF
TRBV19	.	TRBD1	TRBJ1-1	TGTGCCAGTATAGACAGGGACCACACTGAAGCTTTCTTT	CASIDRDHTEAFF
TRBV2	.	.	TRBJ1-5	TGTGCCAGCAGTTCTGACAGAAGCAATCAGCCCCAGCATTTT	CASSSDRSNQPQHF
TRBV7-2	.	.	TRBJ1-2	TGTGCCAGCAGCTCACAGAGACAGACCAACTATGGCTACACCTTC	CASSSQRQTNYGYTF
TRBV20-1	.	TRBD1	TRBJ1-1	TGCAGTGCTAGTGATTGGACAGGGTATAACACTGAAGCTTTCTTT	CSASDWTGYNTEAFF
TRBV21-1	.	.	TRBJ2-1	TGTGCCAGCAGCCTTACATGGGGGACTAGCGGGGATGAGCAGTTCTTC	CASSLTWGTSGDEQFF
TRBV27	.	TRBD1	TRBJ2-5	TGTGCCAGCAGTACAATATCGGGGACAGGTCTAGGGGAGACCCAGTACTTC	CASSTISGTGLGETQYF
TRBV2	.	TRBD2	TRBJ2-5	TGTGCCAGCAGTGAAGGGACTAGCGGGGGACTAGAGACCCAGTACTTC	CASSEGTSGGLETQYF
TRBV7-9	.	.	TRBJ2-7	TGTGCCAGCAGCATCGTGCTTGGCCAGCAGTACTTC	CASSIVLGQQYF
TRBV14	.	TRBD1	TRBJ1-1	TGTGCCAGCAGCCCGTCAGCAGGGGGCATTTACTGGACTGAAGCTTTCTTT	CASSPSAGGIYWTEAFF
TRBV6-6	.	TRBD1	TRBJ2-7	TGTGCCAGCAGTCGAAAGCCCGGGACAGGGGCCTACGAGCAGTACTTC	CASSRKPGTGAYEQYF
TRBV30	.	TRBD1	TRBJ1-4	TGTGCCTACGGACAGGTTAATGAAAAACTGTTTTTT	CAYGQVNEKLFF
TRBV7-9	.	TRBD2	TRBJ2-7	TGTGCCAGCATGTTGGCGGGAGACTACGAGCAGTACTTC	CASMLAGDYEQYF
TRBV6-5	.	TRBD2	TRBJ2-3	TGTGCCAGCAGTTACTCTAGCGGGATTGGAGCAGATACGCAGTATTTT	CASSYSSGIGADTQYF
TRBV6-5	.	.	TRBJ2-3	TGTGCCAGCAGCCCCCTCAGGGAAACAGATACGCAGTATTTT	CASSPLRETDTQYF
TRBV6-4	.	.	TRBJ2-2	TGTGCCAGCAGTGACTCGACTAGCACCGGGGAGCTGTTTTTT	CASSDSTSTGELFF
TRBV9	.	.	TRBJ2-3	TGTGCCAGCAGCGTAGCGGGAGTGGGCACAGATACGCAGTATTTT	CASSVAGVGTDTQYF
TRBV6-4	.	TRBD2	TRBJ2-7	TGTGCCAGCAGTGACCCGGGACTAGCGGGCTCCTACGAGCAGTACTTC	CASSDPGLAGSYEQYF
TRBV29-1	.	TRBD2	TRBJ2-7	TGCAGCGTCACTAGCGGGAGTCGGTCCTACGAGCAGTACTTC	CSVTSGSRSYEQYF
TRBV19	.	TRBD1	TRBJ2-7	TGTGCCAGTAGTTCCGCCGGGACAGGGGGCTACGAGCAGTACTTC	CASSSAGTGGYEQYF
TRBV5-1	.	TRBD1	TRBJ2-4	TGCGCCAGCAGCTTGGGGACAGGGGGAAACATTCAGTACTTC	CASSLGTGGNIQYF
TRBV28	.	TRBD1	TRBJ1-2	TGTGCCAGCAGGCTCACGGGACAGGGAAATGGCTACACCTTC	CASRLTGQGNGYTF
TRBV24-1	.	TRBD1	TRBJ1-2	TGTGCCACCAGTGATTCGGGACAGGGTCGTGGCTACACCTTC	CATSDSGQGRGYTF
TRBV14	once	TRBD1	TRBJ2-3	TGTGCCAGCAGCCAAGGGGACAGCAGCACAGATACGCAGTATTTT	CASSQGDSSTDTQYF
TRBV6-5	.	TRBD2	TRBJ2-1	TGTGCCAGCAGACCCGGACTAGCCTACAATGAGCAGTTCTTC	CASRPGLAYNEQFF
TRBV11-2	.	.	TRBJ2-7	TGTGCCAGCAGCTCCCCCTCCGGGACTCGTTACGAGCAGTACTTC	CASSSPSGTRYEQYF
TRBV5-8	.	.	TRBJ2-6	TGTGCCAGCAGCTCCAGGGGTAGAAGCGGGGCCAACGTCCTGACTTTC	CASSSRGRSGANVLTF
TRBV2	.	.	TRBJ2-3	TGTGCCCGCGCCGCGTCATCAGATACGCAGTATTTT	CARAASSDTQYF